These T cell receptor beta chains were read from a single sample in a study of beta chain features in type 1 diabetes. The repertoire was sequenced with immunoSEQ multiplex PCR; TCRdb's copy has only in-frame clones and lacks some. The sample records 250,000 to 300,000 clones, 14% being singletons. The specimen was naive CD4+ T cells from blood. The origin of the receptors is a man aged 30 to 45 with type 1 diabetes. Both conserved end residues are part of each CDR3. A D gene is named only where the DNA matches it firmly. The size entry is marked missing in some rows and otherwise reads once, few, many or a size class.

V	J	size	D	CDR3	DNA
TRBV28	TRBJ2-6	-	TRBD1	CASSLRSSRGLWGANVLTF	TGTGCCAGCAGTTTAAGGAGTTCCAGGGGGCTTTGGGGGGCCAACGTCCTGACTTTC
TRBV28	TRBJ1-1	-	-	CASTGTFREAFF	TGTGCCAGCACTGGGACATTTAGAGAAGCTTTCTTT
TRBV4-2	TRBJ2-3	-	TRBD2	CASSPGLTSTDTQYF	TGTGCCAGCAGCCCGGGACTAACTAGCACAGATACGCAGTATTTT
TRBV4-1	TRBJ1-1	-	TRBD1	CASSQDWGTDMNTEAFF	TGCGCCAGCAGCCAAGACTGGGGGACAGATATGAACACTGAAGCTTTCTTT
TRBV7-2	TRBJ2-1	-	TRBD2	CASRGGGRASNEQFF	TGTGCCAGCAGGGGAGGCGGGAGGGCCTCAAATGAGCAGTTCTTC
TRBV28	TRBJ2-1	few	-	CASSGSAVGQQFF	TGTGCCAGCAGCGGTTCAGCGGTCGGGCAGCAGTTCTTC
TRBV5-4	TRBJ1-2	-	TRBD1	CASSLGQGMTVGYTF	TGTGCCAGCAGCTTGGGACAGGGGATGACCGTCGGCTACACCTTC
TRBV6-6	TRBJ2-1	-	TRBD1	CASTRKGQGARNEQFF	TGTGCCAGCACTAGGAAGGGACAGGGGGCGAGAAATGAGCAGTTCTTC
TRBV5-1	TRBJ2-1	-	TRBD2	CASSPVFLAGQEADEQFF	TGCGCCAGCAGCCCGGTTTTCTTAGCGGGACAAGAAGCAGATGAGCAGTTCTTC
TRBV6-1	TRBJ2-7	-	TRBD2	CASSEQGLAGTEQYF	TGTGCCAGCAGTGAACAGGGACTAGCGGGAACCGAGCAGTACTTC
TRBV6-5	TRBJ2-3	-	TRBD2	CASSSILAGTQYF	TGTGCCAGCAGCTCCATCTTAGCGGGCACGCAGTATTTT
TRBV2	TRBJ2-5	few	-	CASSDLDRETQYF	TGTGCCAGCAGTGATCTAGACAGAGAGACCCAGTACTTC
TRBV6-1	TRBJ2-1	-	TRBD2	CASTPGGPYNEQFF	TGTGCCAGCACGCCGGGAGGGCCATACAATGAGCAGTTCTTC
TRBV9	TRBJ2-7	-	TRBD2	CASSSQRGGSYEQYF	TGTGCCAGCAGCTCTCAACGGGGGGGCTCCTACGAGCAGTACTTC
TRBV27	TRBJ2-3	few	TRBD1	CASSFVPGQAADTQYF	TGTGCCAGCAGTTTCGTCCCGGGACAGGCCGCAGATACGCAGTATTTT
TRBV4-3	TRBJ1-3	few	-	CASSQDVFSGNTIYF	TGCGCCAGCAGCCAAGATGTATTCTCTGGAAACACCATATATTTT
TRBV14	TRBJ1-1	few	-	CASSSQANTEAFF	TGTGCCAGCAGCTCTCAGGCGAACACTGAAGCTTTCTTT
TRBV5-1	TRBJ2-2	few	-	CASRVGISGNTGELFF	TGCGCCAGCAGAGTCGGCATTAGCGGGAACACCGGGGAGCTGTTTTTT
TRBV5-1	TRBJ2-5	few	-	CASSREHETQYF	TGCGCCAGCAGCCGGGAACACGAGACCCAGTACTTC
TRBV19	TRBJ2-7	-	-	CASSIGSLPPYEQYF	TGTGCCAGTAGTATCGGTAGCTTACCTCCTTACGAGCAGTACTTC
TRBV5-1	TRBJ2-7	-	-	CAKRRLGVYEQYF	TGCGCCAAACGTCGTCTAGGGGTTTACGAGCAGTACTTC
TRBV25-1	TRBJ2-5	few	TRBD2	CASSEQVAGETQYF	TGTGCCAGCAGTGAACAAGTAGCGGGAGAGACCCAGTACTTC
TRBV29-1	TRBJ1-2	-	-	CSVTQGSNYGYTF	TGCAGCGTGACGCAGGGATCTAACTATGGCTACACCTTC
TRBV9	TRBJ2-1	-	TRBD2	CASSVSGTNSEQFF	TGTGCCAGCAGCGTATCGGGGACTAATAGTGAGCAGTTCTTC
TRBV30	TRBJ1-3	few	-	CAWSVLGATGNTIYF	TGTGCCTGGAGTGTACTGGGGGCGACTGGAAACACCATATATTTT
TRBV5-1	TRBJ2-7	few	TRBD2	CASSLVAGGPYEQYF	TGCGCCAGCAGCTTAGTTGCGGGAGGGCCCTACGAGCAGTACTTC
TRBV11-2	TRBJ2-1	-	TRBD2	CASSPTPNWRTSGINEQFF	TGTGCCAGCAGCCCTACCCCGAACTGGAGGACTAGCGGGATCAATGAGCAGTTCTTC
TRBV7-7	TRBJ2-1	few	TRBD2	CASSLAEPHEQFF	TGTGCTAGCAGCCTAGCGGAGCCCCATGAGCAGTTCTTC
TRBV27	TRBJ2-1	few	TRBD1	CASTLTGLSANEQFF	TGTGCCAGCACCCTGACAGGGCTGAGTGCCAATGAGCAGTTCTTC
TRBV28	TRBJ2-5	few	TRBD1	CASSSFRGLETQYF	TGTGCCAGCAGCTCATTCAGGGGGCTAGAGACCCAGTACTTC
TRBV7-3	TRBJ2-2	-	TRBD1	CASSNQGAYTGELFF	TGTGCCAGCAGCAACCAGGGGGCTTACACCGGGGAGCTGTTTTTT
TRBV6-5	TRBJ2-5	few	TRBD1	CASSRTGIQETQYF	TGTGCCAGCAGCCGGACAGGAATCCAAGAGACCCAGTACTTC
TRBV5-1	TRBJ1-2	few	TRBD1	CASSAGRDSTHGYTF	TGCGCCAGCAGCGCCGGCCGGGACAGCACGCATGGCTACACCTTC
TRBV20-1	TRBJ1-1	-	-	CSARLADEAFF	TGCAGTGCTAGGTTGGCGGATGAAGCTTTCTTT
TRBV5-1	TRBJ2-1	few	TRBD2	CASKSGPGLVVDEQFF	TGCGCCAGCAAGAGCGGGCCGGGACTAGTCGTCGATGAGCAGTTCTTC